The present T cell receptor beta chain was sequenced within a study of blood T cell repertoires in COVID-19. Background on the study: COVID-19 samples from acute and convalescent phases originated in the United States, Italy and Spain. From T cells, B-cell-depleted T cells, or PBMCs came the material, which was cDNA or gDNA.

This clone appeared a few times. Per the authors' pipeline: Reference gene primer amplification gave estimated nucleated cell counts. Repertoires were generated with immunoSEQ multiplex PCR, while TCRdb's copy carries only in-frame clones and drops some. That table gives V, J and clone size, and the DNA gave D and trimming. The sample records around 480,000 clones, around 89% being singletons. Patients in Seattle were enrolled during active infection, then followed longitudinally. The CDR3 is 17 residues long. The germline gives CDR1 SEHNR, CDR2 FQNEAQ (reference sequence). Unmatched junction bases numbered 14, after V lost 8 bases and J lost 0 bases.

Sequenced sample: peripheral blood. The chain uses TRBV7-9 and TRBJ2-7; 9 positions match TRBD1. The sequence was obtained from a woman aged 50 to 60 with COVID-19, enrolled during active disease. Here the CDR3 reads CASDRTDDRGSSYEQYF. In DNA, the CDR3 is TGTGCCAGCGACCGGACAGACGACAGGGGGAGCTCCTACGAGCAGTACTTC.